This T cell receptor (beta chain) stems from a study of spatial heterogeneity in lung cancer. The time point: sample taken at primary tumor resection. Sequencing was performed on whole RNA extracted from tumor and nontumor lung tissue, or from frozen PBMC, and the material was left unsorted. This clonotype was counted many times. TCRdb ran MiXCR on the 5' RACE reads and lists one entry per CDR3 protein. Of about 40,000 distinct CDR3 sequences listed, 5% to 5.5% were seen once; the top ten hold roughly 25%. The CDR3 is 14 residues long. CDR1 is MNHNY and CDR2 is SVGAGI in the germline V gene (reference sequence). The ends were cut back, 7 bases at V and 2 bases at J, with 12 bases in the middle.

The rearrangement links TRBV6-6 to TRBJ1-5; D perhaps matches TRBD1 (5 bases). The TCR sequence derives from a female donor with early-stage non-small cell lung cancer. The sample here was PBMCs, taken at surgery. CDR3 DNA sequence: TGTGCCAGCAAGATCCGGGACGGCAATCAGCCCCAGCATTTT. It yields the protein CASKIRDGNQPQHF.